The T cell receptor (beta chain) described here comes from a study of T cell responses to AZD1222 COVID-19 vaccine. The germline V gene encodes CDR1 SNHLY and CDR2 FYNNEI. The CDR3 runs to 14 residues. Trimming took 4 bases from V and 2 from J, leaving 11 bases between them. The data were produced by immunoSEQ multiplex PCR, yet TCRdb's version contains in-frame clones alone and is incomplete. The sample lists some 120,000 clones; around 89% were seen once. The sample consisted of peripheral blood, taken on day 0 of MenACWY control vaccination. The chain joins TRBV2 to TRBJ2-5; no clear D gene. The source of this sequence is an adult in good health. The CDR3 DNA reads as TGTGCCAGCAGTGTAAACGGAGTGCAAGAGACCCAGTACTTC. Its protein is CASSVNGVQETQYF. Based on the CDR3 plus reference TRBV2 and TRBJ2-5, the full variable domain is EPEVTQTPSHQVTQMGQEVILRCVPISNHLYFYWYRQILGQKVEFLVSFYNNEISEKSEIFDDQFSVERPDGSNFTLKIRSTKLEDSAMYFCASSVNGVQETQYFGPGTRLLVL.